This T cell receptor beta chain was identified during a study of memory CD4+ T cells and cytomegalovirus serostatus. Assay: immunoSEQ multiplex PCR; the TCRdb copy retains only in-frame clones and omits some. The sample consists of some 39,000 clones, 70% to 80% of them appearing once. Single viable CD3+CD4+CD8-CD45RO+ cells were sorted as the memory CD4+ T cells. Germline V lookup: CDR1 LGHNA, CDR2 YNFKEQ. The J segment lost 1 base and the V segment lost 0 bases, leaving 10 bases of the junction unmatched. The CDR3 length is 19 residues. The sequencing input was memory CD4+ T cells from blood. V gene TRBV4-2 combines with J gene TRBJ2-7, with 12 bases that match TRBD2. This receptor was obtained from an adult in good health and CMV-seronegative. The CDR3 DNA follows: TGTGCCAGCAGCCAAGACGCCCTAGCGGGGGGGTTGCGGTCCTACGAGCAGTACTTC. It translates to CASSQDALAGGLRSYEQYF.